This T cell receptor beta chain was retrieved from a study of blood T cell repertoires in COVID-19. Study context: Specimens from acute and convalescent COVID-19 originated in the United States, Italy and Spain.

The table came from immunoSEQ multiplex PCR; TCRdb's copy has only in-frame clones and leaves some out. The data contain 260,000 or so clones, roughly 87% of them seen just once; the ten biggest clones take up just over 2.5%. Participants' reported clinical history set cohort assignment. V was trimmed by 4 bases and J by 5 bases, leaving 11 bases between them. In germline, CDR1 is GTSNPN, CDR2 SVGIG (reference sequence). This CDR3 contains 12 residues. Sequenced input: PBMCs or T cells enriched from blood (not recorded which). This receptor was identified in a woman aged 25 to 39 with acute COVID-19. This chain joins TRBV30 and TRBJ1-2; D is unresolved. DNA for the CDR3: TGTGCCTGGACTAACAGAGGGTATGGCTACACCTTC. It codes for CAWTNRGYGYTF.